A selection of T cell receptor beta chains follows, all from one sample in a study of metastatic and nonmetastatic thyroid tumors. TCRdb re-called the PCR reads via MiXCR. This sample has 24,000 or so clones; about 12% occur once, and the top ten carry more than 15%. Material: blood. Receptor source: a female donor with papillary thyroid cancer or a benign thyroid nodule (not recorded which). Some clones in this sample may be carry-over from other donors' samples. CDR3s include the opening cysteine and the closing phenylalanine or tryptophan. D genes are given only for firm matches. Not all rows give a size; the values are once, few, many and, for expanded clones, a class.

TRBJ1-5,TRBV20-1,TRBD1,many,CSARQGGQPQHF,TGCAGTGCCCGACAGGGTGGTCAGCCCCAGCATTTT
TRBJ2-4,TRBV11-3,TRBD2,many,CASSLGGRAKNIQYF,TGTGCCAGCAGCTTGGGCGGGAGGGCCAAAAACATTCAGTACTTC
TRBJ2-7,TRBV20-1,TRBD2,many,CSALSGRYEQYF,TGCAGTGCCCTTAGCGGGAGGTACGAGCAGTACTTC
TRBJ2-1,TRBV13,-,many,CASSLNRARYNEQFF,TGTGCCAGCAGCTTGAACCGGGCCCGTTACAATGAGCAGTTCTTC
TRBJ2-7,TRBV6-2/TRBV6-3,TRBD2,medium-sized,CASSSPSGRRSYEQYF,TGTGCCAGCAGTTCCCCTAGCGGGAGGCGCTCCTACGAGCAGTACTTC
TRBJ1-5,TRBV20-1,-,-,CSARGSGNQPQHF,TGCAGTGCTAGGGGGTCAGGGAACCAGCCCCAGCATTTT
TRBJ1-2,TRBV27,-,few,CASSLSKGLFGYTF,TGTGCCAGCAGTTTATCGAAGGGGTTGTTTGGCTACACCTTC
TRBJ2-5,TRBV11-2,TRBD2,many,CASSFLAGGGTQYF,TGTGCCAGCAGCTTTCTAGCGGGAGGGGGGACCCAGTACTTC
TRBJ2-5,TRBV6-6,-,many,CASSYSGLSYF,TGTGCCAGCAGTTACTCGGGACTTTCTTACTTC
TRBJ2-2,TRBV5-1,-,many,CASSLVGGNTGELFF,TGCGCCAGCAGCTTGGTCGGCGGGAACACCGGGGAGCTGTTTTTT
TRBJ1-5,TRBV12-3/TRBV12-4,-,many,CASSFTGGQPQHF,TGTGCCAGCAGTTTTACCGGGGGTCAGCCCCAGCATTTT
TRBJ2-7,TRBV12-3/TRBV12-4,-,medium-sized,CASSLQGGPYEQYF,TGTGCCAGCAGTCTTCAGGGGGGCCCGTACGAGCAGTACTTC
TRBJ1-1,TRBV14,-,many,CASSQDTHTEAFF,TGTGCCAGCAGCCAAGATACACATACTGAAGCTTTCTTT
TRBJ2-7,TRBV7-2,-,many,CASSLGVDRYEQYF,TGTGCCAGCAGCTTAGGGGTGGACCGCTACGAGCAGTACTTC
TRBJ2-3,TRBV3-1,-,-,CASSRRGVSTQYF,TGTGCCAGCAGCCGAAGGGGGGTTTCAACGCAGTATTTT
TRBJ1-1,TRBV28,-,many,CASSFLGIGVNTEAFF,TGTGCCAGCAGTTTCTTAGGGATAGGGGTGAACACTGAAGCTTTCTTT
TRBJ2-7,TRBV6-1,TRBD2,few,CASSDISGSSYEQYF,TGTGCCAGCAGTGACATTAGCGGGAGCTCCTACGAGCAGTACTTC
TRBJ1-4,TRBV11-2,-,many,CATRQGEKLFF,TGTGCCACCCGCCAGGGGGAAAAACTGTTTTTT
TRBJ2-2,TRBV29-1,-,many,CSVGNTGELFF,TGCAGCGTTGGGAACACCGGGGAGCTGTTTTTT
TRBJ2-7,TRBV2,-,few,CASSGLDYGRVEQYF,TGTGCCAGCAGTGGGTTGGACTATGGCCGGGTAGAGCAGTACTTC
TRBJ1-5,TRBV6-1,-,-,CASRPYRDQPQHF,TGTGCCAGCAGACCTTACCGGGATCAGCCCCAGCATTTT
TRBJ2-7,TRBV19,TRBD2,few,CASSTKGLAGYEQYF,TGTGCCAGTAGTACCAAGGGACTAGCGGGCTACGAGCAGTACTTC
TRBJ2-1,TRBV7-6,TRBD2,many,CASSQGAGQGGYNEQFF,TGTGCCAGCAGCCAAGGAGCGGGGCAAGGCGGCTACAATGAGCAGTTCTTC
TRBJ2-1,TRBV27,TRBD1,few,CASSPQGGPWDEQFF,TGTGCCAGCAGTCCACAGGGGGGACCCTGGGATGAGCAGTTCTTC
TRBJ2-7,TRBV20-1,TRBD2,-,CSARAREAGVHEQYF,TGCAGTGCTAGAGCCCGGGAAGCGGGAGTTCACGAGCAGTACTTC
TRBJ1-5,TRBV4-1,TRBD1,many,CASSQDRGDRGLQPQHF,TGCGCCAGCAGCCAAGACCGTGGCGACAGGGGGTTGCAGCCCCAGCATTTT
TRBJ2-7,TRBV5-1,TRBD1,many,CASSLKSGQVAYEQYF,TGCGCCAGCAGCTTGAAGTCGGGACAGGTAGCCTACGAGCAGTACTTC
TRBJ1-3,TRBV11-2,-,many,CASSLPRISGNTIYF,TGTGCCAGCAGCTTACCTCGGATCTCTGGAAACACCATATATTTT
TRBJ1-5,TRBV4-3,TRBD1,many,CACCPHDRGSAPQNF,TGCGCCTGCTGCCCACACGACAGGGGGTCTGCGCCCCAGAATTTT
TRBJ2-7,TRBV7-9,TRBD1,many,CASSPRQGPYEQYF,TGTGCCAGCAGCCCCCGACAGGGGCCCTACGAGCAGTACTTC
TRBJ1-1,TRBV6-5,-,-,CASSYSRESEAFF,TGTGCCAGCAGTTACTCGAGGGAGTCTGAAGCTTTCTTT
TRBJ2-2,TRBV30,-,many,CAWALGANTGELFF,TGTGCCTGGGCCCTCGGTGCGAACACCGGGGAGCTGTTTTTT
TRBJ1-2,TRBV6-1,TRBD1,medium-sized,CASRAGTGGTNYGYTF,TGTGCCAGCAGAGCCGGGACAGGGGGAACCAACTATGGCTACACCTTC
TRBJ2-7,TRBV6-1,-,few,CASSEVTGTEQYF,TGTGCCAGCAGTGAAGTTACAGGAACCGAGCAGTACTTC
TRBJ1-5,TRBV12-3/TRBV12-4,TRBD1,many,CASSSAGGIQPQHF,TGTGCCAGCAGTTCGGCAGGGGGCATTCAGCCCCAGCATTTT
TRBJ2-1,TRBV6-5,-,medium-sized,CASSYGGSSYNEQFF,TGTGCCAGCAGTTACGGGGGGAGCTCCTACAATGAGCAGTTCTTC
TRBJ2-2,TRBV6-5,-,many,CASSYAGSGSGELFF,TGTGCCAGCAGTTACGCGGGGAGCGGGTCCGGGGAGCTGTTTTTT
TRBJ2-5,TRBV28,-,many,CASSSTRRGQETQYF,TGTGCCAGCAGCTCCACACGTCGGGGTCAAGAGACCCAGTACTTC
TRBJ1-3,TRBV12-3/TRBV12-4,-,many,CASYPRDSGNTIYF,TGTGCCAGCTACCCCAGAGACTCTGGAAACACCATATATTTT
TRBJ1-1,TRBV18,-,many,CASSPPHGPNTEAFF,TGTGCCAGCTCACCACCCCACGGGCCGAACACTGAAGCTTTCTTT
TRBJ2-1,TRBV6-2/TRBV6-3,-,-,CASSYLDENEQFF,TGTGCCAGCAGTTACCTAGATGAGAATGAGCAGTTCTTC
TRBJ1-1,TRBV20-1,-,many,CSATKTGYRAEAFF,TGCAGTGCTACGAAAACAGGGTATCGGGCTGAAGCTTTCTTT
TRBJ2-3,TRBV20-1,TRBD2,-,CSARLSGGRDTQYF,TGCAGTGCTAGACTCAGCGGGGGGAGAGATACGCAGTATTTT
TRBJ2-7,TRBV12-3/TRBV12-4,TRBD1,-,CASSLPGTGTLQYF,TGTGCCAGCAGTTTGCCCGGGACAGGGACACTACAGTACTTC
TRBJ2-1,TRBV7-9,-,-,CASSSYIYNEQFF,TGTGCCAGCAGCTCGTACATTTACAATGAGCAGTTCTTC
TRBJ2-1,TRBV7-9,-,many,CASSYNRVPFGEQFF,TGTGCCAGCAGCTACAACAGGGTTCCCTTTGGTGAGCAGTTCTTC
TRBJ2-3,TRBV11-2,-,many,CASSLGTDTQYF,TGTGCCAGCAGCTTAGGCACAGATACGCAGTATTTT
TRBJ2-1,TRBV4-3,TRBD2,many,CASSQGFREGRQFF,TGCGCCAGCAGCCAAGGTTTCCGGGAGGGCCGGCAGTTCTTC
TRBJ2-1,TRBV7-3,-,-,CASSFTGRSPYNEQFF,TGTGCCAGCAGCTTTACGGGTCGCTCCCCCTACAATGAGCAGTTCTTC
TRBJ2-5,TRBV6-1,TRBD2,many,CASGRTSGARETQYF,TGTGCCAGCGGAAGGACTAGCGGGGCGAGGGAGACCCAGTACTTC
TRBJ2-6,TRBV10-3,TRBD1,many,CAITTGGAGTGANVLTF,TGTGCCATCACCACAGGGGGCGCAGGGACTGGGGCCAACGTCCTGACTTTC
TRBJ2-3,TRBV5-1,-,-,CASRPGETDTQYF,TGCGCCAGCAGGCCAGGGGAAACAGATACGCAGTATTTT
TRBJ2-1,TRBV10-3,-,many,CAISESSGISYNEQFF,TGTGCCATCAGTGAGTCGTCGGGAATCTCCTACAATGAGCAGTTCTTC
TRBJ2-1,TRBV2,-,few,CASSGVEQFF,TGTGCCAGCAGTGGGGTCGAGCAGTTCTTC
TRBJ2-1,TRBV20-1,TRBD2,many,CSATPPLLAGIYNEQFF,TGCAGTGCCACACCCCCCCTGTTAGCGGGGATTTACAATGAGCAGTTCTTC
TRBJ2-1,TRBV28,TRBD1,many,CASRRQGNPNEQFF,TGTGCCAGCAGGCGACAGGGAAACCCCAATGAGCAGTTCTTC
TRBJ2-3,TRBV27,-,few,CASGGDSYQITQYF,TGTGCCAGCGGTGGAGACTCTTACCAGATAACGCAGTATTTT
TRBJ2-1,TRBV7-9,-,-,CASSFGASYNEQFF,TGTGCCAGCAGCTTTGGGGCGTCCTACAATGAGCAGTTCTTC
TRBJ2-1,TRBV19,-,many,CASSIDLGDYNEQFF,TGTGCCAGTAGTATAGATCTAGGAGATTACAATGAGCAGTTCTTC